The rows below give T cell receptor beta chains drawn from one sample of a study of human T cells and chemical hapten exposure. TCRdb passed the RACE reads through MiXCR, listing each CDR3 protein once. This sample has about 270,000 distinct CDR3 sequences, with around 7% found just once. The specimen comprised whole blood, sampled in connection with sensitization to the hapten diphenylcyclopropenone (DPC). The receptor source for this set is a man younger than 35 with alopecia areata. Some clones in this sample may be carry-over from other donors' samples. Each CDR3 is given with its conserved first and last residue. D genes are given only for firm matches. Not all rows give a size; the values are once, few, many and, for expanded clones, a class.

j_gene	abundance	d_gene	v_gene	CDR3aa	CDR3nt
TRBJ1-5	many	TRBD1	TRBV20-1	CSARAGGQPHQPQHF	TGCAGTGCTAGAGCTGGGGGACAGCCTCATCAGCCCCAGCATTTT
TRBJ2-1	-	TRBD1	TRBV6-4	CASSKLPGQGRNEQFF	TGTGCCAGCAGCAAACTCCCGGGACAGGGGAGGAATGAGCAGTTCTTC
TRBJ2-5	few	TRBD2	TRBV24-1	CATSDSGGEETQYF	TGTGCCACCAGTGATTCGGGGGGTGAAGAGACCCAGTACTTC
TRBJ2-1	few	TRBD1	TRBV4-2	CASSPERGPNEQFF	TGTGCCAGCAGCCCAGAGAGGGGGCCTAATGAGCAGTTCTTC
TRBJ2-1	-	-	TRBV4-1	CASSQAWGNEQFF	TGCGCCAGCAGCCAAGCGTGGGGGAATGAGCAGTTCTTC
TRBJ1-2	few	-	TRBV7-2	CASSPQDGRATNYGYTF	TGTGCCAGCAGCCCCCAAGACGGCAGGGCGACTAACTATGGCTACACCTTC
TRBJ1-1	-	-	TRBV5-1	CASSLEGMNTEAFF	TGCGCCAGCAGCTTGGAGGGAATGAACACTGAAGCTTTCTTT
TRBJ1-5	-	-	TRBV6-2/TRBV6-3	CASSYSTGRPSNQPQHF	TGTGCCAGCAGTTACTCGACGGGGAGGCCGAGCAATCAGCCCCAGCATTTT
TRBJ1-1	-	-	TRBV20-1	CSAKGVSRGGTEAFF	TGCAGTGCTAAAGGGGTGTCGAGGGGTGGAACTGAAGCTTTCTTT
TRBJ2-7	many	-	TRBV28	CASSPHPRYRNYLVYEQYF	TGTGCCAGCAGTCCCCACCCCAGGTACAGAAACTATCTAGTCTACGAGCAGTACTTC
TRBJ1-5	-	-	TRBV4-2	CASSQDPAGFGNQPQHF	TGTGCCAGCAGCCAAGATCCCGCAGGGTTCGGTAATCAGCCCCAGCATTTT
TRBJ1-6	few	TRBD1	TRBV6-2/TRBV6-3	CANSQGQEAPLHF	TGTGCCAACTCACAGGGGCAGGAGGCACCCCTCCACTTT
TRBJ2-7	few	TRBD1	TRBV7-9	CASSLAPGQGAHEQYF	TGTGCCAGCAGCTTAGCCCCGGGACAGGGGGCGCACGAGCAGTACTTC
TRBJ1-1	few	TRBD1	TRBV20-1	CSAPRRDRDNTEAFF	TGCAGTGCCCCGCGCCGGGACAGAGATAACACTGAAGCTTTCTTT
TRBJ1-5	many	-	TRBV6-5	CASSYSPGVQPQHF	TGTGCCAGCAGTTACTCTCCAGGGGTTCAGCCCCAGCATTTT
TRBJ2-1	-	TRBD1	TRBV29-1	CSLNGQGYDEQFF	TGCAGCCTGAACGGACAGGGGTACGATGAGCAGTTCTTC
TRBJ2-1	few	-	TRBV4-3	CASSHGGPGLYNEQFF	TGCGCCAGCAGCCATGGGGGTCCAGGGCTGTACAATGAGCAGTTCTTC
TRBJ1-5	-	-	TRBV3-1	CASSQEPRSNQPQHF	TGTGCCAGCAGCCAAGAACCCCGTAGCAATCAGCCCCAGCATTTT
TRBJ2-2	few	-	TRBV11-2	CASSLAGGELFF	TGTGCCAGCAGCTTAGCTGGCGGGGAGCTGTTTTTT
TRBJ1-5	few	-	TRBV2	CATGLGNQPQHF	TGTGCCACAGGACTCGGCAATCAGCCCCAGCATTTT
TRBJ1-1	-	-	TRBV29-1	CSVPIEDTEAFF	TGCAGCGTCCCCATAGAGGACACTGAAGCTTTCTTT
TRBJ2-1	-	-	TRBV29-1	CSVSLSSSYNEQFF	TGCAGCGTCTCCCTCTCAAGCTCCTACAATGAGCAGTTCTTC
TRBJ1-1	many	TRBD1	TRBV20-1	CSARERTGVRGRQRNTEAFF	TGCAGTGCTAGAGAAAGGACAGGGGTCCGCGGGAGGCAAAGGAACACTGAAGCTTTCTTT
TRBJ2-7	-	TRBD2	TRBV5-1	CASSFQRGYEQYF	TGCGCCAGCAGCTTTCAGCGGGGATACGAGCAGTACTTC
TRBJ1-1	few	-	TRBV6-2/TRBV6-3	CASSYSVTTLNTEAFF	TGTGCCAGCAGTTACTCAGTGACAACCCTGAACACTGAAGCTTTCTTT
TRBJ1-1	-	-	TRBV4-3	CASSQGQENTEAFF	TGCGCCAGCAGCCAAGGACAGGAGAACACTGAAGCTTTCTTT